These 20 T cell receptor beta chains were sequenced from one sample in a study of blood T cell repertoires in COVID-19. TCRdb keeps only in-frame clones here, not all; method: immunoSEQ multiplex PCR. The data show 100,000 to 150,000 clones, 70% to 90% seen once. The sample was peripheral blood. The receptors come from a woman over 75 with acute or convalescent COVID-19.

V and J are TRBV18 and TRBJ1-1, with TRBD1 as a possible D gene (5 bases). Germline CDR1 reads KGHSH; CDR2 reads LQKENI. The CDR3 spans 13 residues. With 0 bases removed from V and 7 bases from J, the gap between germline ends came to 9 bases. The CDR3 DNA reads as TGTGCCAGCTCACCACCGCTCGGGGGTGAAGCTTTCTTT. This encodes CASSPPLGGEAFF.

The chain joins TRBV29-1 to TRBJ1-1; D not resolved. The CDR3 is 11 amino acids. Germline CDR1 reads SQVTM; CDR2 reads ANQGSEA. V was clipped by 5 bases and J by 6 bases, with 10 bases between them. Written as DNA, the CDR3 is TGCAGCGTTAGTGAGGGTTCTGAAGCTTTCTTT. This translates into CSVSEGSEAFF.

This clone was recorded once. V usage is TRBV3-1 (or the pseudogene TRBV3-2) and J usage is TRBJ1-1; 12 bases fit TRBD1. The CDR3 extends over 16 amino acids. CDR1 is LGHDT, CDR2 YNNKEL, per germline (reference sequence). With V trimmed by 4 bases and J by 1 base, 4 bases remained unmatched. The CDR3 loop is CASSRGQGAKNTEAFF. In DNA form, the CDR3 reads TGTGCCAGCAGCCGGGGACAGGGGGCTAAGAACACTGAAGCTTTCTTT.

The chain couples TRBV19 to TRBJ1-5; D is ambiguous. Germline V gene data show CDR1 as LNHDA and CDR2 as SQIVND (reference sequence). V lost 3 bases and J 5 bases, leaving 8 bases between the germline ends. This CDR3 has 13 residues. The CDR3 DNA sequence: TGTGCCAGTAGTATCTGGGGAGATCAGCCCCAGCATTTT. Translated: CASSIWGDQPQHF.

The chain uses TRBV6-5 and TRBJ2-5, with TRBD2 matching 13 bases. The CDR3 spans 15 residues. Germline trimming cut 5 bases from V and 6 bases from J; bases unmatched to any gene: 6. Germline V gives CDR1 MNHEY, CDR2 SVGAGI. CDR3 in amino acids: CASSPLAGGPKTQYF. The DNA for the CDR3 is TGTGCCAGCAGTCCACTAGCGGGGGGGCCGAAGACCCAGTACTTC.

This chain uses TRBV7-9 with TRBJ1-3; D possibly corresponds to TRBD1 (6 bases). This CDR3 is built from 16 residues. Trimming removed 5 bases at V and 2 bases at J, with 16 bases between. Germline V gene sequence: CDR1 SEHNR, CDR2 FQNEAQ (reference sequence). CDR3 in DNA: TGTGCCAGCAGCCTCACCGGGGGGGCAGCTGGAAACACCATATATTTT. Its protein is CASSLTGGAAGNTIYF. Drawing the rest from reference TRBV7-9 and TRBJ1-3, the complete variable domain is DTGVSQNPRHKITKRGQNVTFRCDPISEHNRLYWYRQTLGQGPEFLTYFQNEAQLEKSRLLSDRFSAERPKGSFSTLEIQRTEQGDSAMYLCASSLTGGAAGNTIYFGEGSWLTVV.

The V and J genes are TRBV5-1 and TRBJ2-3; D is uncertain. This CDR3 has 16 amino acids. CDR1 is SGHRS, CDR2 YFSETQ, per germline. Between the trimmed V and J ends, which lost 0 bases and 3 bases, there was a span of 14 bases. The CDR3 here is CASSLANSPPTDTQYF. For the CDR3, the DNA is TGCGCCAGCAGCTTGGCCAACTCCCCCCCGACAGATACGCAGTATTTT.

The V and J genes are TRBV2 and TRBJ1-5; D remains unclear. V dropped 7 bases and J dropped 0 bases, with 10 bases sitting between them. The CDR3 length is 14 residues. Germline V lookup: CDR1 SNHLY, CDR2 FYNNEI. The DNA of the CDR3 is TGTGCCAGCAAACAGTTCTATAGCAATCAGCCCCAGCATTTT. Translated: CASKQFYSNQPQHF.

The CDR3 here is CASSEGQGVPGELFF. CDR3 nucleotides: TGTGCCAGCAGTGAAGGACAGGGGGTTCCCGGGGAGCTGTTTTTT. The rearrangement joins TRBV6-1 to TRBJ2-2; TRBD1 matches 9 bases. Looked up from germline, CDR1 is MNHNS and CDR2 is SASEGT. The V and J ends lost 1 base and 6 bases, in that order; junction bases with no gene match: 3. The CDR3 is 15 residues long.

The chain has TRBV29-1 and TRBJ1-2; D call uncertain. This CDR3 has 11 amino acids. CDR1 SQVTM and CDR2 ANQGSEA come from the germline V gene. V lost 7 bases, J lost 5 bases, and 11 bases lay in between. Written as DNA, the CDR3 is TGCAGCGGAGAAACGGGGTATGGCTACACCTTC. Its translation: CSGETGYGYTF.

This clone came up a few times. The CDR3 sequence is CASSPDRVEFPGYGYTF. CDR3 bases: TGCGCCAGCAGCCCCGACAGGGTGGAGTTCCCAGGCTATGGCTACACCTTC. This chain joins TRBV5-1 and TRBJ1-2; 7 bases are shared with TRBD1. CDR3 length: 17 residues. V dropped 4 bases and J dropped 4; count of bases not matched to a gene: 16. The V gene's germline CDR1 is SGHRS and CDR2 YFSETQ.

Here the CDR3 reads CASSVTGVLGYTF. As DNA, the CDR3 is TGTGCCAGCAGCGTAACAGGGGTACTCGGCTACACCTTC. The chain links TRBV9 to TRBJ1-2, with 7 bases lining up with TRBD1. Germline CDR1 and CDR2: SGDLS and YYNGEE. This CDR3 spans 13 amino acids. V trimming: 1 base; J trimming: 8 bases; junction bases outside the gene matches: 5.

The chain recombines TRBV28 with TRBJ2-1; no definite D call. The CDR3 totals 13 residues. From germline, CDR1 is MDHEN and CDR2 SYDVKM. Trimming shortened V by 2 bases and J by 9 bases, and 11 bases separated the two germline ends. CDR3 in DNA: TGTGCCAGCAGTTTAAACGCGTTTGGTGAGCAGTTCTTC. Encoded protein: CASSLNAFGEQFF.

In its sample, this clone was seen once. The rearrangement joins TRBV6-5 to TRBJ1-2, with D maybe TRBD1 (5 bases). V lost 6 bases and J 4 bases, leaving 12 bases between the germline ends. Germline-derived CDR1 and CDR2 are MNHEY and SVGAGI. There are 13 residues in the CDR3. CDR3 sequence: CASRRQSSYGYTF. CDR3 DNA sequence: TGTGCCAGCAGGAGACAGTCATCCTATGGCTACACCTTC.

This sequence joins TRBV27 and TRBJ1-6; weak D call: TRBD1 (5 bases). V was trimmed by 3 bases and J by 2 bases, leaving 11 bases between them. CDR1 and CDR2 from the germline V gene are MNHEY and SMNVEV (reference sequence). This CDR3 spans 16 amino acids. CDR3 residues: CASSFGGLTYNSPLHF. The CDR3 DNA is TGTGCCAGCAGTTTTGGGGGGTTGACCTATAATTCACCCCTCCACTTT.

The chain carries TRBV5-4 and TRBJ2-1; 13 bases map to TRBD2. The junction had 8 bases not matched to a gene; V was cut back by 4 bases and J by 4 bases. Germline V gene data show CDR1 as SGHNT and CDR2 as YYREEE (reference sequence). This CDR3 contains 17 residues. In DNA form, the CDR3 reads TGTGCCAGCAGCCTAGGGACTAGCGGGATATCGTACAATGAGCAGTTCTTC. This sequence encodes CASSLGTSGISYNEQFF.

This clone was recorded a few times. V gene TRBV11-2 combines with J gene TRBJ2-5; D is undetermined. V lost 5 bases and J lost 4, with 5 bases in between. CDR3 size: 11 residues. Looked up from germline, CDR1 is SGHAT and CDR2 is FQNNGV. The CDR3 reads CASSPRETQYF. DNA of the CDR3: TGTGCCAGCAGCCCGAGAGAGACCCAGTACTTC.

V and J are TRBV10-3 and TRBJ2-3; D might be TRBD1 (8 bases). Trimming pared 6 bases from V and 2 bases from J, leaving 21 bases between. Looked up from germline, CDR1 is ENHRY and CDR2 is SYGVKD. This CDR3 comprises 17 residues. CDR3 sequence (DNA): TGTGCCATCAGCAAAGCGGGATCGGACAGGGCCACAGATACGCAGTATTTT. Amino acids: CAISKAGSDRATDTQYF.

This rearrangement joins TRBV5-1 to TRBJ1-2; D gene uncertain. The CDR3 sequence is 14 residues long. Germline CDR1 reads SGHRS; CDR2 reads YFSETQ. V lost 0 bases and J 4 bases, leaving 10 bases between the germline ends. CDR3 in amino acids: CASSLGAEGYGYTF. DNA of the CDR3: TGCGCCAGCAGCTTGGGGGCGGAGGGCTATGGCTACACCTTC.

The V gene is TRBV28, the J gene TRBJ1-3; D is perhaps TRBD1 (5 bases). Germline V gives CDR1 MDHEN, CDR2 SYDVKM. Trimming left V 6 bases short and J 0 bases short, with 12 bases between. The CDR3 runs 15 residues. The CDR3 DNA follows: TGTGCCAGCAGCCGGGGGACTTACTCTGGAAACACCATATATTTT. This sequence encodes CASSRGTYSGNTIYF.